This entry lists 18 T cell receptor beta chains sequenced from one sample in a study of cytomegalovirus exposure and HLA in healthy donors. It was with 60 Vbeta and 13 Jbeta primers that the PCR ran. The data were produced by immunoSEQ multiplex PCR, yet TCRdb's version contains in-frame clones alone and is incomplete. The table has roughly 36,000 clones, about 80% seen once; the top ten hold around 5.8%. The sample was PBMCs. The source is a male donor in good health and CMV-seronegative.

The chain carries TRBV5-4 and TRBJ2-7; no firm D call. V was trimmed by 3 bases and J by 4 bases, leaving 5 bases between them. Germline V gene data show CDR1 as SGHNT and CDR2 as YYREEE (reference sequence). The CDR3 is 11 amino acids. CDR3 bases: TGTGCCAGCAGCTCAGGTTACGAGCAGTACTTC. Its protein product is CASSSGYEQYF.

The V call is TRBV29-1, the J call TRBJ1-1, with no clear D. This CDR3 spans 9 amino acids. Germline CDR1 is SQVTM and CDR2 is ANQGSEA. The ends were cut back, 3 bases at V and 12 bases at J, with 8 bases in the middle. The DNA of the CDR3 is TGCAGCGTTGACCCCGGGACTTTCTTT. Its protein product is CSVDPGTFF.

The chain carries TRBV19 and TRBJ1-4; 9 nucleotides agree with TRBD1. The CDR3 spans 13 residues. Germline V gene data show CDR1 as LNHDA and CDR2 as SQIVND (reference sequence). The ends lost 6 bases at V and 6 bases at J; junction bases unmatched: 2. The CDR3 DNA is TGTGCCAGTAGCCGGGACAGGGATGAAAAACTGTTTTTT. Translation: CASSRDRDEKLFF.

This sequence joins TRBV5-4 and TRBJ2-7; 7 bases line up with TRBD2. With V trimmed by 5 bases and J by 3 bases, 11 bases remained unmatched. From germline, CDR1 is SGHNT and CDR2 YYREEE (reference sequence). CDR3 size: 15 residues. CDR3 in amino acids: CASSNPGGGVYEQYF. CDR3 nucleotides: TGTGCCAGCAGTAATCCGGGAGGAGGGGTCTACGAGCAGTACTTC.

This rearrangement joins TRBV7-2 to TRBJ2-7; 9 bases line up with TRBD1. Trimming at V came to 4 bases and at J to 4 bases, leaving 5 bases not matched to a gene. The CDR3 covers 14 residues. Germline CDR1 and CDR2: SGHTA and FQGNSA. The DNA for the CDR3 is TGTGCCAGCAGCTCGGGACAGGGTTTGTACGAGCAGTACTTC. It is translated as CASSSGQGLYEQYF.

The chain is built from TRBV7-3 and TRBJ1-5, with unresolved D. This CDR3 is 14 amino acids long. Germline V gives CDR1 SGHTA, CDR2 FQGTGA. The ends were cut back, 1 base at V and 4 bases at J, with 8 bases in the middle. This chain's CDR3 is CASSLMGENQPQHF. The CDR3 nucleotides read TGTGCCAGCAGCTTAATGGGCGAGAATCAGCCCCAGCATTTT.

The chain recombines TRBV7-9 with TRBJ1-2, with D possibly matching TRBD1 (5 bases). The CDR3 is made up of 14 amino acids. Trimming removed 5 bases at V and 10 bases at J, with 20 bases between. Germline loops: CDR1 SEHNR, CDR2 FQNEAQ (reference sequence). The CDR3 DNA follows: TGTGCCAGCAGCCCCAACCTCGAGACAGAATACTACACCTTC. It translates to CASSPNLETEYYTF.

V usage is TRBV10-3 and J usage is TRBJ2-1; no reliable D call. The CDR3 covers 11 residues. Germline CDR1 and CDR2: ENHRY and SYGVKD. The V end was cut by 3 bases, the J end by 6 bases, with 3 bases between. The CDR3 region is CAISDFNEQFF. The CDR3 DNA reads as TGTGCCATCAGTGACTTCAATGAGCAGTTCTTC.

V gene TRBV19 combines with J gene TRBJ2-1, with D possibly TRBD1 on 6 matching bases. Germline loops: CDR1 LNHDA, CDR2 SQIVND (reference sequence). The V end was cut by 4 bases, the J end by 11 bases, with 9 bases between. The CDR3 covers 11 residues. The CDR3 DNA is TGTGCCAGTAGTAGAGGACAGAAGCAGTTCTTC. Its protein product is CASSRGQKQFF.

This clone was detected a few times. J is TRBJ2-3 and V is TRBV30, with 11 bases fitting TRBD2. CDR3 length: 16 residues. Germline loops: CDR1 GTSNPN, CDR2 SVGIG (reference sequence). Trimming at V came to 1 base and at J to 5 bases, leaving 8 bases not matched to a gene. The CDR3 bases are TGTGCCTGGAGTGCCCATAGCGGGGGGGCTGGAGATACGCAGTATTTT. Translation: CAWSAHSGGAGDTQYF.

The chain employs TRBV5-1 and TRBJ1-2, with 8 nucleotides matching TRBD1. Germline-derived CDR1 and CDR2 are SGHRS and YFSETQ. The CDR3 covers 13 residues. J lost 7 bases, V lost 0 bases, and 2 bases had no gene match. CDR3 residues: CASSLVQGAGYTF. The CDR3 DNA reads TGCGCCAGCAGCTTGGTGCAGGGGGCTGGCTACACCTTC.

The chain couples TRBV7-9 to TRBJ1-2, with 7 bases lining up with TRBD1. Germline assignment: CDR1 SEHNR and CDR2 FQNEAQ (reference sequence). This CDR3 spans 14 amino acids. Trimming cost V 2 bases and J 6 bases; bases outside gene matches: 6. CDR3 nucleotide sequence: TGTGCCAGCAGCTTACCCTCGACAGGGCATGGCTACACCTTC. Protein sequence: CASSLPSTGHGYTF.

The chain recombines TRBV29-1 with TRBJ2-3; weak D call: TRBD1 (6 bases). Germline CDR1 reads SQVTM; CDR2 reads ANQGSEA. The CDR3 extends over 13 amino acids. Between the trimmed V and J ends, which lost 5 bases and 1 base, there was a span of 10 bases. The CDR3 region is CSVRQDGTDTQYF. The CDR3 DNA follows: TGCAGCGTTCGACAGGACGGCACAGATACGCAGTATTTT.

As DNA, the CDR3 is TGTGCCAGCACCCCGGACAGGGGGCGAGGGCAGCCCCAGCATTTT. This translates into CASTPDRGRGQPQHF. The chain joins TRBV28 to TRBJ1-5; 11 bases agree with TRBD1. V was pared by 7 bases and J by 7 bases, with 9 bases of the junction left unmatched. The CDR3 consists of 15 residues. CDR1 is MDHEN and CDR2 is SYDVKM in the germline V gene.

The rearrangement uses TRBV28 and TRBJ2-5; D is ambiguous. CDR1 and CDR2 (germline): MDHEN, SYDVKM. The CDR3 is 12 residues long. V was clipped by 5 bases and J by 2 bases, with 6 bases between them. CDR3 region: CASSSRQETQYF. The CDR3, as DNA: TGTGCCAGCAGTAGCAGGCAAGAGACCCAGTACTTC. Based on the CDR3 plus reference TRBV28 and TRBJ2-5, the full variable domain is DVKVTQSSRYLVKRTGEKVFLECVQDMDHENMFWYRQDPGLGLRLIYFSYDVKMKEKGDIPEGYSVSREKKERFSLILESASTNQTSMYLCASSSRQETQYFGPGTRLLVL.

V and J are TRBV7-3 and TRBJ2-5, with 12 positions matching TRBD2. CDR1 is SGHTA, CDR2 FQGTGA, per germline. V lost 6 bases, J lost 3 bases, and 8 bases stayed unmatched. The length of the CDR3 is 16 residues. CDR3 nucleotides: TGTGCCAGCAGACCCGGACTAGCGGGGAGAGAAGAGACCCAGTACTTC. Translated, it gives CASRPGLAGREETQYF.

The chain is built from TRBV5-1 and TRBJ1-1; TRBD1 matches 9 bases. The V segment lost 4 bases and the J segment 6 bases; nucleotides outside the gene matches: 7. CDR1 and CDR2 from the germline V gene are SGHRS and YFSETQ. The CDR3 sequence is 14 residues long. Here the CDR3 DNA reads TGCGCCAGCAGCGGGACCGGGACAGGGTCTGAAGCTTTCTTT. This sequence encodes CASSGTGTGSEAFF.

V is TRBV7-8 and J is TRBJ2-7, with 9 bases aligning to TRBD1. Germline CDR1 SGHVS, CDR2 FQNEAQ. J gave up 4 bases and V 5 bases, and 6 bases lay outside the gene matches. The CDR3 totals 14 residues. CDR3 coding DNA: TGTGCCAGCAGCCTGGACAGGGGCCTTTACGAGCAGTACTTC. Translated, it gives CASSLDRGLYEQYF.